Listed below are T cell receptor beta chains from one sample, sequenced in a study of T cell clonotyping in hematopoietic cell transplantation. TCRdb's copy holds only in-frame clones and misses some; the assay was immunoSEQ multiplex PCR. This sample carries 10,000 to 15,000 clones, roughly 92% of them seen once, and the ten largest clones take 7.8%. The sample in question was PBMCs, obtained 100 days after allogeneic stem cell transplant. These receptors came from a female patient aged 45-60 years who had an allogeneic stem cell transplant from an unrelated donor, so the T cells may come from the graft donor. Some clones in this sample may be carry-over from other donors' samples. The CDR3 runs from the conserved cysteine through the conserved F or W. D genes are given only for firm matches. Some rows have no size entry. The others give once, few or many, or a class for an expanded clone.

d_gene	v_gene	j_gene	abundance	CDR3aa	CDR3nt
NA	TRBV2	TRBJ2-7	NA	CASSGVEQYF	TGTGCCAGCAGTGGGGTGGAGCAGTACTTC
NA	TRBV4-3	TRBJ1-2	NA	CASSQDLPKSSYGYTF	TGCGCCAGCAGCCAAGATCTTCCCAAGTCTTCCTATGGCTACACCTTC
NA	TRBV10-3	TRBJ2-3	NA	CAISEGRATDTQYF	TGTGCCATCAGTGAGGGCAGGGCCACAGATACGCAGTATTTT
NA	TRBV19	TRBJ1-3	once	CASSITGAGNTIYF	TGTGCCAGTAGTATTACGGGTGCCGGAAACACCATATATTTT
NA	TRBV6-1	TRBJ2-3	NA	CLAKGSTDTQYF	TGTCTCGCTAAGGGGAGCACAGATACGCAGTATTTT
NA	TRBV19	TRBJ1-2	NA	CASSIVRQTYGYTF	TGTGCCAGTAGTATAGTTCGGCAAACCTATGGCTACACCTTC
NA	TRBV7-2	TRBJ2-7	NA	CASSFRSSLYEQYF	TGTGCCAGCAGCTTTAGAAGTTCCCTCTACGAGCAGTACTTC
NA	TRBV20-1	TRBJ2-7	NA	CSAKLVGEQYF	TGCAGTGCTAAACTAGTTGGCGAGCAGTACTTC
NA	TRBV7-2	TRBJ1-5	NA	CASSLPGNQPQHF	TGTGCCAGCAGCTTGCCAGGCAATCAGCCCCAGCATTTT
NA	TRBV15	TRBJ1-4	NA	CATSRDQGGEKLFF	TGTGCCACCAGCAGAGATCAGGGCGGCGAAAAACTGTTTTTT
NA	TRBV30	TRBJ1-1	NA	CAWSERDGTEAFF	TGTGCCTGGAGTGAGCGGGACGGCACTGAAGCTTTCTTT
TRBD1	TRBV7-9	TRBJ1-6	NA	CASSWTGTASPLHF	TGTGCCAGCAGCTGGACAGGGACGGCTTCACCCCTCCACTTT
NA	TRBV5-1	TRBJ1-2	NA	CASSLATGIGGYTF	TGCGCCAGCAGCTTGGCCACAGGGATCGGTGGCTACACCTTC
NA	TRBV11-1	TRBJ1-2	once	CASTRGGSDGYTF	TGTGCCAGCACCCGCGGCGGGTCTGATGGCTACACCTTC
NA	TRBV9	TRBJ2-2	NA	CASSVVGVVTGELFF	TGTGCCAGCAGCGTAGTGGGGGTTGTCACCGGGGAGCTGTTTTTT
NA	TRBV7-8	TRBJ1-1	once	CASSFRGARNTEAFF	TGTGCCAGCAGCTTCCGGGGGGCGCGAAACACTGAAGCTTTCTTT
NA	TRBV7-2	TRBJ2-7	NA	CASSQQANEQYF	TGTGCCAGCAGCCAGCAGGCTAACGAGCAGTACTTC